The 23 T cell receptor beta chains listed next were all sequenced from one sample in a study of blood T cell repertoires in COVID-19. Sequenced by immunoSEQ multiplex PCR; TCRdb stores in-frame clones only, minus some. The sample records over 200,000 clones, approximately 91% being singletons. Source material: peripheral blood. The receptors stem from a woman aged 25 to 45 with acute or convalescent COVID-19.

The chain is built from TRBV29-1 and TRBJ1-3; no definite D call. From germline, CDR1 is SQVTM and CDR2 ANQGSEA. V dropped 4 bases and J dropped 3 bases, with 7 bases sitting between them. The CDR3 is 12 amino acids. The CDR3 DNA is TGCAGCGTTGGTCGCGATGGAAACACCATATATTTT. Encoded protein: CSVGRDGNTIYF.

The CDR3 DNA follows: TGTGCCAGCAGCGCTGGAGGGGACGTAGCCTACGAGCAGTACTTC. Encoded protein: CASSAGGDVAYEQYF. The chain uses TRBV5-5 and TRBJ2-7; TRBD2 is a possible D gene (6 bases). The V end was cut by 4 bases, the J end by 2 bases, with 16 bases between. Germline CDR1 is SGHKS and CDR2 is YYEKEE (reference sequence). There are 15 residues in the CDR3.

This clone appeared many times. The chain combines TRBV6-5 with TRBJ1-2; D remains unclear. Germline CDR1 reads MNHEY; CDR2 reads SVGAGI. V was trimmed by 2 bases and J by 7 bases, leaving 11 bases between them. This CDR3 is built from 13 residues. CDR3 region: CASSYDGGVGYTF. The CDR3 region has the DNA TGTGCCAGCAGTTACGACGGAGGCGTTGGCTACACCTTC.

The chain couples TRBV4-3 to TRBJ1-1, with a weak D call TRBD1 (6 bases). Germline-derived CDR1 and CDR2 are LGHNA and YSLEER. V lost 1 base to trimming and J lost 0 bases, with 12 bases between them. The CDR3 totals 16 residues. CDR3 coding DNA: TGCGCCAGCAGCCAAGGGGCAGGGGCCTTGAACACTGAAGCTTTCTTT. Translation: CASSQGAGALNTEAFF.

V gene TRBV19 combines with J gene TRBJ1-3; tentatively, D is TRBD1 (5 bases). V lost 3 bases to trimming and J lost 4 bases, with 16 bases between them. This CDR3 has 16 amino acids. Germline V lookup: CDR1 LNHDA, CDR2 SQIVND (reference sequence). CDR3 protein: CASSMYSGLGGNTIYF. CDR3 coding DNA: TGTGCCAGTAGTATGTACTCAGGGCTAGGGGGAAACACCATATATTTT.

The CDR3 coding sequence is TGTGCCAGTAGTATAGCCCCCGGACATCTGGGCGAGCAGTACTTC. Protein: CASSIAPGHLGEQYF. The chain uses TRBV19 and TRBJ2-7, with D perhaps matching TRBD1 (5 bases). The germline V gene encodes CDR1 LNHDA and CDR2 SQIVND (reference sequence). Trimming left V 1 base short and J 6 bases short, with 16 bases between. The CDR3 consists of 15 residues. Complete variable domain (other parts from reference TRBV19 and TRBJ2-7): DGGITQSPKYLFRKEGQNVTLSCEQNLNHDAMYWYRQDPGQGLRLIYYSQIVNDFQKGDIAEGYSVSREKKESFPLTVTSAQKNPTAFYLCASSIAPGHLGEQYFGPGTRLTVT.

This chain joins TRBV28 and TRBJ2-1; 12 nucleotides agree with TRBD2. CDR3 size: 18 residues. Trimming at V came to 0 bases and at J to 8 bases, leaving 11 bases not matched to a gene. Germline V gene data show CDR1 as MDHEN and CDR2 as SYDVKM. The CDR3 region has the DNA TGTGCCAGCAGTTTATGGACTAGCGGGAGTACCCTTCTGGATGAGCAGTTCTTC. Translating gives CASSLWTSGSTLLDEQFF.

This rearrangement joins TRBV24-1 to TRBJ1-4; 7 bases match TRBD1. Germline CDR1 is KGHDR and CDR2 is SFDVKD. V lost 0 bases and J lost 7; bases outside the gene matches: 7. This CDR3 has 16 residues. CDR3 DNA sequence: TGTGCCACCAGTGATTTGCTTACAGGGGTTTTTGAAAAACTGTTTTTT. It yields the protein CATSDLLTGVFEKLFF.

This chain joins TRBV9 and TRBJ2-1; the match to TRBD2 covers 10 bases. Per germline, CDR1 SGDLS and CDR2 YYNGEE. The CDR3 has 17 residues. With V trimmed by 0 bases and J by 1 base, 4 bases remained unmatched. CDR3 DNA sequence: TGTGCCAGCAGCGTAGGTCTAGCGGGAGTTTCCTACAATGAGCAGTTCTTC. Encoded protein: CASSVGLAGVSYNEQFF. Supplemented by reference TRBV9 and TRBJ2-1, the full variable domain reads DSGVTQTPKHLITATGQRVTLRCSPRSGDLSVYWYQQSLDQGLQFLIQYYNGEERAKGNILERFSAQQFPDLHSELNLSSLELGDSALYFCASSVGLAGVSYNEQFFGPGTRLTVL.

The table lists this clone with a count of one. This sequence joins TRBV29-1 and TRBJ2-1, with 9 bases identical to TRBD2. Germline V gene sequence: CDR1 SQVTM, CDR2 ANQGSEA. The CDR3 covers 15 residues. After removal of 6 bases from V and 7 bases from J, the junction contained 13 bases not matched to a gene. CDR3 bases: TGCAGCGTGGAGTTCGGTAGCGGGAGCGCGAATGAGCAGTTCTTC. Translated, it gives CSVEFGSGSANEQFF.

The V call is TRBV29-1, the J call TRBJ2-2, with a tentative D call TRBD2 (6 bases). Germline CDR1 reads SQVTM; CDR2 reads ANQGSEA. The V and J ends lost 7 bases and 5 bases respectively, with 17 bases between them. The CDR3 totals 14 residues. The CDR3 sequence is CSGQYGRGTGELFF. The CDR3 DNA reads TGCAGCGGGCAATACGGGAGAGGTACCGGGGAGCTGTTTTTT.

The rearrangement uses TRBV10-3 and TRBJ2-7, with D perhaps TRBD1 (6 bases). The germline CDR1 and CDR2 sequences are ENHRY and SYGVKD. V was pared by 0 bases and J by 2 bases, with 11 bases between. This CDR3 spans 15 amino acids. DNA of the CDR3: TGTGCCATCAGTGAGTCCGAGACAGGAGCCTACGAGCAGTACTTC. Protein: CAISESETGAYEQYF.

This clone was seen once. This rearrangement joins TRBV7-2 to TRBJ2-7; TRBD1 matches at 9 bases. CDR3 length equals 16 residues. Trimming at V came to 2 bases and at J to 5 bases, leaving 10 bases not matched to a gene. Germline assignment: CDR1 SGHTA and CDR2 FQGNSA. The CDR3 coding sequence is TGTGCCAGCAGCTTAATAAGTTGGGACAGGGTCGACGAGCAGTACTTC. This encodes CASSLISWDRVDEQYF. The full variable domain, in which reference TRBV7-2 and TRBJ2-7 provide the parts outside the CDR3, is GAGVSQSPSNKVTEKGKDVELRCDPISGHTALYWYRQSLGQGLEFLIYFQGNSAPDKSGLPSDRFSAERTGGSVSTLTIQRTQQEDSAVYLCASSLISWDRVDEQYFGPGTRLTVT.

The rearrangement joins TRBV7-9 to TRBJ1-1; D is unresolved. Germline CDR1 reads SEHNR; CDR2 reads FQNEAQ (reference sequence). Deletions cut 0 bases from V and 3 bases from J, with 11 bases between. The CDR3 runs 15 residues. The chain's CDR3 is CASSLAPIGYTEAFF. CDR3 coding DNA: TGTGCCAGCAGCTTAGCCCCTATTGGTTACACTGAAGCTTTCTTT.

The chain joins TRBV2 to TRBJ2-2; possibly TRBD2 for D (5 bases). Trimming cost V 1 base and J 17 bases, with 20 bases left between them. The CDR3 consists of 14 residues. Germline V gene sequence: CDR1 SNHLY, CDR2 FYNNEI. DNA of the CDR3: TGTGCCAGCAGTGAAGGAGGGATACAGAATAGAGAATTTTTT. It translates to CASSEGGIQNREFF.

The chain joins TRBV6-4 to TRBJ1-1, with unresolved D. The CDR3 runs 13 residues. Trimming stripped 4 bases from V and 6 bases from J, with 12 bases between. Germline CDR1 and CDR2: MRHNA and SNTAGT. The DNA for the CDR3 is TGTGCCAGCAGTGCCCCCGGGGATTCTGAAGCTTTCTTT. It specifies CASSAPGDSEAFF.

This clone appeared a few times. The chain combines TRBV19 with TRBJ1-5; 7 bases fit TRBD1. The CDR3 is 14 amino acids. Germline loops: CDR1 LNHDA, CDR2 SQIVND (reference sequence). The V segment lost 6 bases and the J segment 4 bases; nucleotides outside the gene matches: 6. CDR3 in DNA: TGTGCCAGTAGACTACAGGGGACGAATCAGCCCCAGCATTTT. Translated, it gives CASRLQGTNQPQHF.

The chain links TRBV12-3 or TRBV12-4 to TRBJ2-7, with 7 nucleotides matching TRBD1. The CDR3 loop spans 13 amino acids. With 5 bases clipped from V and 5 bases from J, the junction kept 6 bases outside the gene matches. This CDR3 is CASSPTGVNEQYF. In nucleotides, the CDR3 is TGTGCCAGCAGTCCTACAGGGGTCAACGAGCAGTACTTC.

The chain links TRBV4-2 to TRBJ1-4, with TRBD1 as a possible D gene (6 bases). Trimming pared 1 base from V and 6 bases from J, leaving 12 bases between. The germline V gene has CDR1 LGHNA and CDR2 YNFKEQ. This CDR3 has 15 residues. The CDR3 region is CASSQVGGVDEKLFF. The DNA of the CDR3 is TGTGCCAGCAGCCAAGTAGGGGGAGTAGATGAAAAACTGTTTTTT.

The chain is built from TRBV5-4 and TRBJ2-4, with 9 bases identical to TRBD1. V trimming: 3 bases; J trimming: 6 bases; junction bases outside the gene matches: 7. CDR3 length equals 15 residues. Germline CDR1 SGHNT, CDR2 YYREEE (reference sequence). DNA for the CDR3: TGTGCCAGCAGCTCCTTACAGGGGGCTGGAAACATTCAGTACTTC. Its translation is CASSSLQGAGNIQYF.

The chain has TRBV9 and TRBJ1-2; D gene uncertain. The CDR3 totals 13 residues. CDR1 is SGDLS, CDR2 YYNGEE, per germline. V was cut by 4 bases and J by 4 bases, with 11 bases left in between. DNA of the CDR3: TGTGCCAGCAGCCGTGATAACAGCTATGGCTACACCTTC. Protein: CASSRDNSYGYTF.

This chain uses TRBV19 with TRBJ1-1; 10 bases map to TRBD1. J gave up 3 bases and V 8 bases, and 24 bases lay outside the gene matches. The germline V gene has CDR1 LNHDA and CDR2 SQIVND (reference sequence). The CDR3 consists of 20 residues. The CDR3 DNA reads TGTGCCAGTCAACGACAGCAGGAGGGGTGGACAGGGGGAGTATACACTGAAGCTTTCTTT. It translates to CASQRQQEGWTGGVYTEAFF.

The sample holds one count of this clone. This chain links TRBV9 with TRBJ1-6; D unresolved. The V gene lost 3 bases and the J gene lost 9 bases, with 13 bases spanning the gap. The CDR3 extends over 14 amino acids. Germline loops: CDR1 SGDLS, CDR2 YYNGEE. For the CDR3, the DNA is TGTGCCAGCAGCGCGGTGGGCCTCGGTTCACCCCTCCACTTT. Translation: CASSAVGLGSPLHF.